Detailed here is one T cell receptor beta chain. The data belong to a study of blood T cell repertoires in COVID-19. Looking at the study overall: The samples span acute and convalescent COVID-19 from the United States, Italy and Spain. The analysed material was cDNA or gDNA that came from T cells, B-cell-depleted T cells, or PBMCs.

Seattle enrolled patients during active infection and tracked them longitudinally. Original handling: Estimation of nucleated cell counts was performed using reference gene primer amplification. Using immunoSEQ multiplex PCR, the repertoire was profiled, and TCRdb retains in-frame clones only, with some absent. The DNA was the basis for D and trimming; V, J and clone size are from that table. The profile shows about 370,000 clones, more than 70% of them singletons. The CDR3 extends over 12 amino acids. With 8 bases removed from V and 0 bases from J, the gap between germline ends came to 7 bases. In germline, CDR1 is MNHEY, CDR2 SMNVEV (reference sequence).

The source of this sequence is a young woman with COVID-19, enrolled during active disease. This sequence joins TRBV27 and TRBJ1-1, with D unclear. Input material: peripheral blood. CDR3 DNA sequence: TGTGCCAGCCGGAGCGTGAACACTGAAGCTTTCTTT. As protein: CASRSVNTEAFF.